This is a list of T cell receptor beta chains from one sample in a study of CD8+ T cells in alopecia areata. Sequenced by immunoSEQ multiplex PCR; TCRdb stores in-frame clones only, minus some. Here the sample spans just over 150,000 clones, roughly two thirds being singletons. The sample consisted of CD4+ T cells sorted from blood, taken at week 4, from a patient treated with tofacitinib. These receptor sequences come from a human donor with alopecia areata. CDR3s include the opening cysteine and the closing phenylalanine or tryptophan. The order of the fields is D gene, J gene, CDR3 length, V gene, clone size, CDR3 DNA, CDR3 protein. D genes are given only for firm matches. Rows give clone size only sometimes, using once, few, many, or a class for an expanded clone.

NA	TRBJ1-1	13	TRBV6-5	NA	TGTGCCAGCAGGAGGAGGGGGAACACTGAAGCTTTCTTT	CASRRRGNTEAFF
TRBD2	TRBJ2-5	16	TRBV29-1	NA	TGCAGCGTTGAAGGACTAGCGGGTACCAACCAAGAGACCCAGTACTTC	CSVEGLAGTNQETQYF
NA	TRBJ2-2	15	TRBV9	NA	TGTGCCAGCAGCGTAGCCATCCGCAACACCGGGGAGCTGTTTTTT	CASSVAIRNTGELFF
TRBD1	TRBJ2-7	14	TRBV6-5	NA	TGTGCCAGCAGTTACGGACAGGGGGTCAACGAGCAGTACTTC	CASSYGQGVNEQYF
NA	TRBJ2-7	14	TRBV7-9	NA	TGTGCCAGCAGCTTATCCGACGGAGTTTACGAGCAGTACTTC	CASSLSDGVYEQYF
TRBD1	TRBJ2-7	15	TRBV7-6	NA	TGTGCCAGCAGCTTAACCGGGACAGGAAAGGACGAGCAGTACTTC	CASSLTGTGKDEQYF
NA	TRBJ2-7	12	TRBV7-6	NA	TGTGCCAGCAGCTCCTCCGGGAGCGAGCAGTACTTC	CASSSSGSEQYF
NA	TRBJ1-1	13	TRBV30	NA	TGTGCCTGGAGCCCCGGACTGGGGACAGAAGCTTTCTTT	CAWSPGLGTEAFF
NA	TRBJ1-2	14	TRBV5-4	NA	TGTGCCAGCAGCTTGGTACTGGCAGAGGATGGCTACACCTTC	CASSLVLAEDGYTF
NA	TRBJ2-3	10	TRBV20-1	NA	TGCAGTGCTAGAGAAGATACGCAGTATTTT	CSAREDTQYF
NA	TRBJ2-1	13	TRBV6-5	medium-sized	TGTGCCAGCAGACGGGAACCCTACAATGAGCAGTTCTTC	CASRREPYNEQFF
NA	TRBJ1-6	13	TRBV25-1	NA	TGTGCCAGCAGTGAAACCACAAATTCACCCCTCCACTTT	CASSETTNSPLHF
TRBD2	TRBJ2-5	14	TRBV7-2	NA	TGTGCCAGCAGCTTAGGCCTAGCGGGAGAGACCCAGTACTTC	CASSLGLAGETQYF
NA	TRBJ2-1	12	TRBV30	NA	TGTGCCTGGAGTACCTCCTACAATGAGCAGTTCTTC	CAWSTSYNEQFF
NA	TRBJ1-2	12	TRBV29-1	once	TGCAGCGCGGTCAGGGTCGACTATGGCTACACCTTC	CSAVRVDYGYTF
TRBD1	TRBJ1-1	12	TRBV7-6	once	TGTGCCAGCAGCCCCAGGACAGGGAGACCTTTCTTT	CASSPRTGRPFF
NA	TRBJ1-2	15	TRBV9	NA	TGTGCCAGCAGCGTAGGAAGGGGATCCGGCTATGGCTACACCTTC	CASSVGRGSGYGYTF
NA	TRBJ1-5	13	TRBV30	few	TGTGCCTGGAGTGGAAACAGTAATCAGCCCCAGCATTTT	CAWSGNSNQPQHF
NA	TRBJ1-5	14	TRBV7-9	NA	TGTGCCAGCAGCTTAGGAATGGGCAATCAGCCCCAGCATTTT	CASSLGMGNQPQHF
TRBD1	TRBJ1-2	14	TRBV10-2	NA	TGCGCCAGCAGGAGACAGGGGGAAGGGTATGGCTACACCTTC	CASRRQGEGYGYTF
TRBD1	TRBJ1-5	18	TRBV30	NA	TGTGCCTGGAGTTCAACGGACAGGGGGCGTTTTAGCAATCAGCCCCAGCATTTT	CAWSSTDRGRFSNQPQHF
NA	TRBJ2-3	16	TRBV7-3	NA	TGTGCCAGCAGCTTAACATTACAGGGTGGAGTGGATACGCAGTATTTT	CASSLTLQGGVDTQYF
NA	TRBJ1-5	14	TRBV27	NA	TGTGCCAGCAGTTTATGGGGCAGTGGACAGCCCCAGCATTTT	CASSLWGSGQPQHF
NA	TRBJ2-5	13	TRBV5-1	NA	TGCGCCAGCAGCTTGGAGGGTTCGGAGACCCAGTACTTC	CASSLEGSETQYF
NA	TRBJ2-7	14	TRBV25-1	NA	TGTGCCAGCATGGGAGGTAGGAACGCCTACGAGCAGTACTTC	CASMGGRNAYEQYF
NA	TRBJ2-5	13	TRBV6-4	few	TGTGCCAGCAGTGTGACTCTGGAAGAGACCCAGTACTTC	CASSVTLEETQYF
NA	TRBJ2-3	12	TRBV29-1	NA	TGCAGCGTTGTTGGGGCCCCAGATACGCAGTATTTT	CSVVGAPDTQYF
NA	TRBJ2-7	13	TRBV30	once	TGTGCCGTGGCGTGGGGCTACTCCTACGAGCAGTACTTC	CAVAWGYSYEQYF
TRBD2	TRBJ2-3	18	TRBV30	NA	TGTGCCTGGAGTCCCCTCGGAGCGGGGGGGCCAGGAACAGATACGCAGTATTTT	CAWSPLGAGGPGTDTQYF
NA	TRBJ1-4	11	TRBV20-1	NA	TGCAGTGCCCAGGACAGAGAAAAACTGTTTTTT	CSAQDREKLFF
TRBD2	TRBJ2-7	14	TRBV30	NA	TGTGCCTGGAGTGTAGCGGGGCAGACCTACGAGCAGTACTTC	CAWSVAGQTYEQYF
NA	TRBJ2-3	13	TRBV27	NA	TGTGCCAGCAGTTGGAAGGGGTCCGATACGCAGTATTTT	CASSWKGSDTQYF
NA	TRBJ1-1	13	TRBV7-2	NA	TGTGCCAGCAGCTTAGCCAGGGGTGCTGAAGCTTTCTTT	CASSLARGAEAFF
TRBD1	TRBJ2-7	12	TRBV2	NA	TGTGCCAGCATCGGGACAGGATACGAGCAGTACTTC	CASIGTGYEQYF
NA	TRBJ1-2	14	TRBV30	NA	TGTGCCTGGAGTGTTTTGCAGGGAGGGTATGGCTACACCTTC	CAWSVLQGGYGYTF
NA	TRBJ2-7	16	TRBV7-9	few	TGTGCCAGCAGCTTATCAACAGGGTTCCAGGCCTACGAGCAGTACTTC	CASSLSTGFQAYEQYF
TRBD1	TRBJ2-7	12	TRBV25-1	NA	TGTGCCAGCAGTGACTTACAGGGGGCGTTCTACTTC	CASSDLQGAFYF
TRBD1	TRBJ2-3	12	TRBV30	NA	TGTGCCTGGAGTGTACCAGGGGGCACGCAGTATTTT	CAWSVPGGTQYF
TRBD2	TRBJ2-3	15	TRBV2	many	TGTGCCAGCAGCCGGCTAGCGGGGAGCACAGATACGCAGTATTTT	CASSRLAGSTDTQYF
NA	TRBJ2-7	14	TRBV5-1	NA	TGCGCCAGCAGCCCCGGGACCGCCGTCTACGAGCAGTACTTC	CASSPGTAVYEQYF
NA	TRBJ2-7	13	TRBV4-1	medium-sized	TGCGCCAGCAGCCACCGGGACACCGGCGAGCAGTACTTC	CASSHRDTGEQYF
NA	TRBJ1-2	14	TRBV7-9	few	TGTGCCAGCAGCTTATTTGAGGGAGGTTATGGCTACACCTTC	CASSLFEGGYGYTF
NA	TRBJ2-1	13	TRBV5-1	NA	TGCGCCAGCAGCTTGAGGCAGGGCAATGAGCAGTTCTTC	CASSLRQGNEQFF
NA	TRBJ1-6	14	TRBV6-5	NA	TGTGCCAGTAAACTATCCAACTATAATTCACCCCTCCACTTT	CASKLSNYNSPLHF
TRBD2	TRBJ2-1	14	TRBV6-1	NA	TGTGCCAGCATGATGGGACTAGCGGACAATGAGCAGTTCTTC	CASMMGLADNEQFF
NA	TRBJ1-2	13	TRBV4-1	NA	TGCGCCAGCAGCCAGACAGTTAACTATGGCTACACCTTC	CASSQTVNYGYTF
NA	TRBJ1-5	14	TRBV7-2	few	TGTGCCAGCAGCCGCATCCGTAGCAATCAGCCCCAGCATTTT	CASSRIRSNQPQHF
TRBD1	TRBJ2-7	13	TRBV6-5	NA	TGTGCCAGCAGACCAGGACAGGCAGGGGAGCAGTACTTC	CASRPGQAGEQYF
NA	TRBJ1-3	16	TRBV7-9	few	TGTGCCAGCAGCTTAGCGCGACCGGACTCTGGAAACACCATATATTTT	CASSLARPDSGNTIYF
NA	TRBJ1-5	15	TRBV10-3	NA	TGTGCCATCAGTGAGAATGGGGTAGGCAGTCAGCCCCAGCACTTT	CAISENGVGSQPQHF
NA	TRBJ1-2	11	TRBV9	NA	TGTGCCAGCAGCGGGCCGGGAATCTACACCTTC	CASSGPGIYTF
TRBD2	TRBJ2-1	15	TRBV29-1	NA	TGCAGCGTTGATAGTCGGGGGGGCCCCTACAATGAGCAGTTCTTC	CSVDSRGGPYNEQFF